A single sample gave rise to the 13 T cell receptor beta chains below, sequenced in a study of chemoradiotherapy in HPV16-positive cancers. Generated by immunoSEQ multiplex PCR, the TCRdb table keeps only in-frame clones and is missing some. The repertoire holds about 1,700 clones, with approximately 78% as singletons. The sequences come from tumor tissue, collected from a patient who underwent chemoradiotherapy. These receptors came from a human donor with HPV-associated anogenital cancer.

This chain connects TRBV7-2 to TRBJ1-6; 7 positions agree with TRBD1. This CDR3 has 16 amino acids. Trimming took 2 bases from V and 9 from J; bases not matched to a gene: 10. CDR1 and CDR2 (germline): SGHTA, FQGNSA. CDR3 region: CASSLISGQPISPLHF. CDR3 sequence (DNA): TGTGCCAGCAGCTTAATATCGGGACAGCCAATTTCACCCCTCCACTTT.

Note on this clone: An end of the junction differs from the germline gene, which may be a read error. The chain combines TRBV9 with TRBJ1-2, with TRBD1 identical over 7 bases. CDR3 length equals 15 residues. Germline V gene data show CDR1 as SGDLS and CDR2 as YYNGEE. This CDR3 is CASNVESRGSYGYTF. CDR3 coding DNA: TGTGCCAGCAACGTAGAAAGCAGGGGGTCCTATGGCTACACCTTC.

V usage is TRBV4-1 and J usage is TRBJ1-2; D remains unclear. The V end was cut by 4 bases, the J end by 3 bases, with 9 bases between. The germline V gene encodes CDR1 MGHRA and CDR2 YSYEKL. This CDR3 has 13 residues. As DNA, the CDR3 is TGCGCCAGCAGCCGACAACCGGACTATGGCTACACCTTC. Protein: CASSRQPDYGYTF.

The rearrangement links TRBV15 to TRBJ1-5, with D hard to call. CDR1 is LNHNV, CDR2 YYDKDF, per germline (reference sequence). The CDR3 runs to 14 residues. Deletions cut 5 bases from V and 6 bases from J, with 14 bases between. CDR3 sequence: CATSPRTTGQPQHF. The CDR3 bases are TGTGCCACCAGCCCTCGGACGACCGGTCAGCCCCAGCATTTT.

CDR3: CASSHERRENEQYF. Here the CDR3 DNA reads TGCGCCAGCAGCCACGAACGACGGGAAAACGAGCAGTACTTC. The chain joins TRBV5-1 to TRBJ2-7; possibly TRBD2 for D (5 bases). V lost 4 bases, J lost 5 bases, and 16 bases lay in between. Germline CDR1 reads SGHRS; CDR2 reads YFSETQ. CDR3 length: 14 residues.

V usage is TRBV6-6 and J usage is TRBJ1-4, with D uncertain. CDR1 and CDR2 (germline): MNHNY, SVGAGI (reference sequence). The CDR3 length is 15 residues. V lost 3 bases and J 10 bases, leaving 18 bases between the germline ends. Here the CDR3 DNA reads TGTGCCAGCAGTTATCAGATGTCGACCGACGTAAAACTGTTTTTT. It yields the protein CASSYQMSTDVKLFF.

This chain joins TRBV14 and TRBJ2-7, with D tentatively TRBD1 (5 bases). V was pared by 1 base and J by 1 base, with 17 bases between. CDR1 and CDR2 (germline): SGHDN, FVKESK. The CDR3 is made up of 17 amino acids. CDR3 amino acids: CASSQAHPTGYSYEQYF. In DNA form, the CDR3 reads TGTGCCAGCAGCCAAGCACATCCCACAGGATATTCCTACGAGCAGTACTTC.

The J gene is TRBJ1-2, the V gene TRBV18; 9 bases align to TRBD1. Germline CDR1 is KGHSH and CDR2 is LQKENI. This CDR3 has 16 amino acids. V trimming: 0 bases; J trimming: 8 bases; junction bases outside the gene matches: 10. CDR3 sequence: CASSPPQGAQAGGYTF. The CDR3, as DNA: TGTGCCAGCTCACCACCACAGGGGGCCCAAGCGGGGGGCTACACCTTC.

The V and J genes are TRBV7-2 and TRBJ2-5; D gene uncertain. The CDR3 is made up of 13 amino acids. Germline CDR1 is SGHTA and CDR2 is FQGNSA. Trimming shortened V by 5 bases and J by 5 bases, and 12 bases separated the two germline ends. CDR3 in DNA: TGTGCCAGCAGCCCCCGGCGGTTGGAGACCCAGTACTTC. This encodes CASSPRRLETQYF.

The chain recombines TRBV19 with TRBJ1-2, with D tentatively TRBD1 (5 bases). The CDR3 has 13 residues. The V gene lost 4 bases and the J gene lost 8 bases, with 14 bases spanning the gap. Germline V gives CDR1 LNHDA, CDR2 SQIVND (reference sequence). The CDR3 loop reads CASSNRGTDGYTF. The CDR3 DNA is TGTGCCAGTAGTAATCGCGGGACGGACGGCTACACCTTC.

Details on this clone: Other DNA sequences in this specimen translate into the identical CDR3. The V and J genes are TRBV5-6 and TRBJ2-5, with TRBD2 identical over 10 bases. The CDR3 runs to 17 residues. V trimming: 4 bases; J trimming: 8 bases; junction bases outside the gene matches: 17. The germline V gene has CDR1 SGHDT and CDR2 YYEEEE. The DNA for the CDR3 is TGTGCCAGCAGCCCCCTAAAGCGGGGGGGCCCATGGGAAACCCAGTACTTC. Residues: CASSPLKRGGPWETQYF.

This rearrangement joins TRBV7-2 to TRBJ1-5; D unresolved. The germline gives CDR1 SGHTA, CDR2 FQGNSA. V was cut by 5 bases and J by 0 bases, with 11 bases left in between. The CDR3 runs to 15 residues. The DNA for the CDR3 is TGTGCCAGCAGCCAACAGTTCGGTAGCAATCAGCCCCAGCATTTT. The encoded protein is CASSQQFGSNQPQHF.

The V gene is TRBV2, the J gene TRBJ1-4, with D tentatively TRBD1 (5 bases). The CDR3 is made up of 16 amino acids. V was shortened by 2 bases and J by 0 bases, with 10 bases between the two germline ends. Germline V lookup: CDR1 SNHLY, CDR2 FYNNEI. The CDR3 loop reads CASSEWGTSTNEKLFF. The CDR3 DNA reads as TGTGCCAGCAGTGAATGGGGGACCTCAACTAATGAAAAACTGTTTTTT. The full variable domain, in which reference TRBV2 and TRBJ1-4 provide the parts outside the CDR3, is EPEVTQTPSHQVTQMGQEVILRCVPISNHLYFYWYRQILGQKVEFLVSFYNNEISEKSEIFDDQFSVERPDGSNFTLKIRSTKLEDSAMYFCASSEWGTSTNEKLFFGSGTQLSVL.